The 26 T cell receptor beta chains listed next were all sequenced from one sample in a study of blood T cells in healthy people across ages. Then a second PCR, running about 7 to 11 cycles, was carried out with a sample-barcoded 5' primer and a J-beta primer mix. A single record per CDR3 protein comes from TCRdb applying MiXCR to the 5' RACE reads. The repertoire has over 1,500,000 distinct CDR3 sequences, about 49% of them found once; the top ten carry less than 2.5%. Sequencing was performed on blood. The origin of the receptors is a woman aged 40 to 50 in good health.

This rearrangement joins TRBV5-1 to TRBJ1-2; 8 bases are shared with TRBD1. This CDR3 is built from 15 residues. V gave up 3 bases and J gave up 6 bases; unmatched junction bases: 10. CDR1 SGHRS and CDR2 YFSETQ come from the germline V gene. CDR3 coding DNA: TGCGCCAGCAGCTCCCCTTCCCGGGACAGGAATGGCTACACCTTC. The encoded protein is CASSSPSRDRNGYTF.

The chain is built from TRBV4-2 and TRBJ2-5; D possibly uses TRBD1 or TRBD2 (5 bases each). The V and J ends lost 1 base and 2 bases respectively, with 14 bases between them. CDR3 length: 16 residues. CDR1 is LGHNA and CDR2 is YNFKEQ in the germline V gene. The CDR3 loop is CASSQVGDPGQETQYF. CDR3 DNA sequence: TGTGCCAGCAGCCAAGTGGGGGACCCTGGGCAAGAGACCCAGTACTTC.

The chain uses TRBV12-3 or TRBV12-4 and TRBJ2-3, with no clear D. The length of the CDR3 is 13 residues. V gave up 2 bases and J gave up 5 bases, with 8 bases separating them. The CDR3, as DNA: TGTGCCAGCAGTTTACTACTACGAGATACGCAGTATTTT. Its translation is CASSLLLRDTQYF.

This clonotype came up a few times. For the CDR3, the DNA is TGTGCCAGCAGCAGGAGGAGGGGACAATACAATGAGCAGTTCTTC. It encodes CASSRRRGQYNEQFF. This chain connects TRBV28 to TRBJ2-1; D may match TRBD1 or TRBD2 (6 bases each). The CDR3 totals 15 residues. V was trimmed by 6 bases and J by 4 bases, leaving 16 bases between them. In germline, CDR1 is MDHEN, CDR2 SYDVKM. Variable domain in full (rest from reference TRBV28 and TRBJ2-1): DVKVTQSSRYLVKRTGEKVFLECVQDMDHENMFWYRQDPGLGLRLIYFSYDVKMKEKGDIPEGYSVSREKKERFSLILESASTNQTSMYLCASSRRRGQYNEQFFGPGTRLTVL.

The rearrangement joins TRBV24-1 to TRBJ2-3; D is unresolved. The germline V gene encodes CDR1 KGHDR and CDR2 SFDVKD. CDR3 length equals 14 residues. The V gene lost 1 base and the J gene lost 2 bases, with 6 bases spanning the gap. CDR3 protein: CATSDFRFTDTQYF. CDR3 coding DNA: TGTGCCACCAGTGATTTTCGGTTCACAGATACGCAGTATTTT.

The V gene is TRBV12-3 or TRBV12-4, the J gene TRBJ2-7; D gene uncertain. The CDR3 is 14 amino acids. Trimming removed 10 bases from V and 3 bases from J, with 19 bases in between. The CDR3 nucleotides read TGTGCCACACGTCTCACCCAACTGGTCTACGAGCAGTACTTC. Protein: CATRLTQLVYEQYF.

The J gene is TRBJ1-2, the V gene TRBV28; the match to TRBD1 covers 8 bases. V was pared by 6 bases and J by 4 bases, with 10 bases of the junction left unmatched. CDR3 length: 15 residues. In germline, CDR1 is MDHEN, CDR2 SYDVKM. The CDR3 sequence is CASSQPQGVGYGYTF. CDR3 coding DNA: TGTGCCAGCAGCCAACCACAGGGGGTGGGCTATGGCTACACCTTC.

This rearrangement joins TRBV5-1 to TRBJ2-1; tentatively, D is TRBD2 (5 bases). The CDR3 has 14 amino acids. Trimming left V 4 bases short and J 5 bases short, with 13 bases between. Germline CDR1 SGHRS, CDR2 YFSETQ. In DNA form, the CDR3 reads TGCGCCAGCAGCAGGTCTAGCCCAGACAATGAGCAGTTCTTC. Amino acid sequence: CASSRSSPDNEQFF.

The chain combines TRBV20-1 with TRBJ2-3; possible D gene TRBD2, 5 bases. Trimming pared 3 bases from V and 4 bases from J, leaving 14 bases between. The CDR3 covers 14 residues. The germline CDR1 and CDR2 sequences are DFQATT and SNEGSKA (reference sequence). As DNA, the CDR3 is TGCAGTGCTAGGGGAGCAGTTCTGGCAGATACGCAGTATTTT. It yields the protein CSARGAVLADTQYF.

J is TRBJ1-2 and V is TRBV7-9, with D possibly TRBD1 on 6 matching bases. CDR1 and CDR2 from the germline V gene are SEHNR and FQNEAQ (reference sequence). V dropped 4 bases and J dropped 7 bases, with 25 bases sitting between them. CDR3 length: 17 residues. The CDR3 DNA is TGTGCCAGCAGCTGGCGGGGGCGGGACGCGATGTCCTCTGGCTACACCTTC. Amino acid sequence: CASSWRGRDAMSSGYTF.

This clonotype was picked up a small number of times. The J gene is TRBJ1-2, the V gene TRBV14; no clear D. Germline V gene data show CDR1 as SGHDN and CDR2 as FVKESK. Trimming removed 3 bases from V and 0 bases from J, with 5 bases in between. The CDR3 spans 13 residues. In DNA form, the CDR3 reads TGTGCCAGCAGCCATCCGGCTAACTATGGCTACACCTTC. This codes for CASSHPANYGYTF.

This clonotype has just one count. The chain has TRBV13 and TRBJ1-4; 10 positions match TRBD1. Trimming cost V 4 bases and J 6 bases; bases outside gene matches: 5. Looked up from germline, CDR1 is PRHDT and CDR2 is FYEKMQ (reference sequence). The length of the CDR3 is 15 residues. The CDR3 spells CASSYDRGRDEKLFF. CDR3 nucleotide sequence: TGTGCCAGCAGCTACGACAGGGGGCGGGATGAAAAACTGTTTTTT.

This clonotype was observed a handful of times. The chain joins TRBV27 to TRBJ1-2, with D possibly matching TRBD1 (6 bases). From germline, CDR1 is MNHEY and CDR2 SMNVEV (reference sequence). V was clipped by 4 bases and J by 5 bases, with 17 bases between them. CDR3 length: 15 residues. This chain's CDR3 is CASSSIAAGAYGYTF. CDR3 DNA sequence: TGTGCCAGCAGTTCAATAGCGGCAGGGGCGTATGGCTACACCTTC.

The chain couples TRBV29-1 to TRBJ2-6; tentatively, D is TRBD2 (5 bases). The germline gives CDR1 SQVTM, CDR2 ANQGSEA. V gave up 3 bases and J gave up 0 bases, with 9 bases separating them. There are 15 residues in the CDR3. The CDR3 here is CSVDLGSSGANVLTF. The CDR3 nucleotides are TGCAGCGTTGATCTTGGGAGCTCTGGGGCCAACGTCCTGACTTTC.

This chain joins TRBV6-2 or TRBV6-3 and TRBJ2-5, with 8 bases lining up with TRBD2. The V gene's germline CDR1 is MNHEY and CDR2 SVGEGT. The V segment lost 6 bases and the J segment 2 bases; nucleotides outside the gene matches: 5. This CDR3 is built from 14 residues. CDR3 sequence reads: CASRIAGWQETQYF. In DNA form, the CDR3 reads TGTGCCAGCAGAATAGCGGGGTGGCAAGAGACCCAGTACTTC.

CDR3: CASSQDTGHPSGANVLTF. The CDR3 nucleotides read TGCGCCAGCAGCCAAGATACAGGACACCCCTCTGGGGCCAACGTCCTGACTTTC. The chain combines TRBV4-3 with TRBJ2-6; tentative D call: TRBD1 (5 bases). The CDR3 totals 18 residues. V was trimmed by 0 bases and J by 0 bases, leaving 12 bases between them. In germline, CDR1 is LGHNA, CDR2 YSLEER.

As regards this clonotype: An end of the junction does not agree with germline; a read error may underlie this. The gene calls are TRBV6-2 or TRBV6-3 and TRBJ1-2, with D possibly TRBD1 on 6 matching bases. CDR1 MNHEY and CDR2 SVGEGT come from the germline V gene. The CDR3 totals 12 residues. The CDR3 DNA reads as TGTGCCAGCAGACAGGGAGGTAATGGTTACACCTTC. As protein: CASRQGGNGYTF.

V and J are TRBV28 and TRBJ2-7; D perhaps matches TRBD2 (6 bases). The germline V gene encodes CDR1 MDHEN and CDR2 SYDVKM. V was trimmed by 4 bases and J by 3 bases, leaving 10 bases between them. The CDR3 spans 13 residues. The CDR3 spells CASSWRGNYEQYF. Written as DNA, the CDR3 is TGTGCCAGCAGTTGGCGGGGAAACTACGAGCAGTACTTC.

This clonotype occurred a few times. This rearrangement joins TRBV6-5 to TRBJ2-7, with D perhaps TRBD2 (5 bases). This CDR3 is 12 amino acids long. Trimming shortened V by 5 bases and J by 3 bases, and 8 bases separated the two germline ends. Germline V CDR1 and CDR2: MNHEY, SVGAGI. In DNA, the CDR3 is TGTGCCAGCAGTGACGCGGGCTACGAGCAGTACTTC. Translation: CASSDAGYEQYF.

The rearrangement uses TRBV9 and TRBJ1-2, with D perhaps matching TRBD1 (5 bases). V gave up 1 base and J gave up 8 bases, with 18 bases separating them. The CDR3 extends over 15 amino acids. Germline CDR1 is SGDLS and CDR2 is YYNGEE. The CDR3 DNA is TGTGCCAGCAGCGTAACCCCGGGACGGGGAGACGGCTACACCTTC. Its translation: CASSVTPGRGDGYTF.

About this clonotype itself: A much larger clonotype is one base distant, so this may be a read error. The CDR3 coding sequence is TGTGCCAGCAGCTCAGGGCGGAACACTGAAGCTTTCTTT. This translates into CASSSGRNTEAFF. The chain couples TRBV7-3 to TRBJ1-1; D might be TRBD1 (5 bases). The V end was cut by 4 bases, the J end by 1 base, with 7 bases between. The CDR3 loop spans 13 amino acids. The germline CDR1 and CDR2 sequences are SGHTA and FQGTGA.

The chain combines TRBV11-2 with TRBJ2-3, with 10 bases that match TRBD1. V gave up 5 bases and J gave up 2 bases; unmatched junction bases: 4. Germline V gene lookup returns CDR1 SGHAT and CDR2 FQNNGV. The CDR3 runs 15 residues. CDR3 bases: TGTGCCAGCAGCCCGGACAGGGGGTTCACAGATACGCAGTATTTT. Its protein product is CASSPDRGFTDTQYF.

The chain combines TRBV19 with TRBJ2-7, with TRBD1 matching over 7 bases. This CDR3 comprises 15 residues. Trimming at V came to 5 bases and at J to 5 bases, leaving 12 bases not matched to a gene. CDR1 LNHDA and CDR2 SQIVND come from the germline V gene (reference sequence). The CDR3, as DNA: TGTGCCAGTAGTCCGTGGGAGAGGGGGCTCAACGAGCAGTACTTC. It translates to CASSPWERGLNEQYF.

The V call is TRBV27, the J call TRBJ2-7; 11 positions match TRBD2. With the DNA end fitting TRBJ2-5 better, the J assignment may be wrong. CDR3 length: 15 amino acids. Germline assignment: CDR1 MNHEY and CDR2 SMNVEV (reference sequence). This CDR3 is CASSFLAGGGKTQYF. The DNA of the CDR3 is TGTGCCAGCAGTTTTCTAGCGGGGGGCGGGAAGACCCAGTACTTC.

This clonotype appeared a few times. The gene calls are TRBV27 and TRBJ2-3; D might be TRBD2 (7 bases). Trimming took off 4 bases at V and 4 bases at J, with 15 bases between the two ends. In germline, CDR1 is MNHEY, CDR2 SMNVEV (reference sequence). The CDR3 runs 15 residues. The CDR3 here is CASSWRGGVADTQYF. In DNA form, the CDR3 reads TGTGCCAGCAGTTGGAGGGGGGGCGTCGCAGATACGCAGTATTTT.

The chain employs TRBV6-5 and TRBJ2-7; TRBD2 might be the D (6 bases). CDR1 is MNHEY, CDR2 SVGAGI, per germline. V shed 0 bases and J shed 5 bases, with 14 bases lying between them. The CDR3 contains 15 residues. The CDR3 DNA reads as TGTGCCAGCAGTTACTCTTGGCGGGGTGCCCACGAGCAGTACTTC. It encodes CASSYSWRGAHEQYF.